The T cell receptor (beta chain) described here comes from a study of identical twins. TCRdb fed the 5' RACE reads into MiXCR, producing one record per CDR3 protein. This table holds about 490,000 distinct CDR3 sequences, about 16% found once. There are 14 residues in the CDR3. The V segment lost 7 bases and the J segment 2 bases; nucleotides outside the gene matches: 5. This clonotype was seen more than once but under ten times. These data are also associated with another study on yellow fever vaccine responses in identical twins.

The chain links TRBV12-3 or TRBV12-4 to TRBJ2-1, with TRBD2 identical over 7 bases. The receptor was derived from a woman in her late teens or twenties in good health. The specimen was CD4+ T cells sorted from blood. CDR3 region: CASTLAGPYNEQFF. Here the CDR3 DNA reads TGTGCCAGCACGTTAGCGGGTCCCTACAATGAGCAGTTCTTC.